The 4 T cell receptor beta chains in this list originate from one sample, sequenced in a study of cytomegalovirus exposure and HLA in healthy donors. The PCR made use of 60 Vbeta and 13 Jbeta primers. The method was immunoSEQ multiplex PCR; TCRdb's version includes in-frame clones alone and lacks a portion of them. The profile shows about 98,000 clones, roughly 80% of them singletons. Sequenced sample: PBMCs. The receptor source for this set is a middle-aged man in good health and CMV-seronegative.

The rearrangement uses TRBV19 and TRBJ1-2; D is undetermined. This CDR3 comprises 13 residues. Looked up from germline, CDR1 is LNHDA and CDR2 is SQIVND (reference sequence). The V and J ends lost 3 bases and 6 bases respectively, with 11 bases between them. The chain's CDR3 is CASSIPGSHGYTF. Written as DNA, the CDR3 is TGTGCCAGTAGTATTCCGGGGTCCCATGGCTACACCTTC.

J is TRBJ2-7 and V is TRBV7-2; 11 bases are a match to TRBD1. The CDR3 consists of 16 residues. V gave up 1 base and J gave up 4 bases; unmatched junction bases: 6. Germline V CDR1 and CDR2: SGHTA, FQGNSA. CDR3 in amino acids: CASSLGWTGGGYEQYF. CDR3 DNA: TGTGCCAGCAGCTTAGGGTGGACAGGGGGCGGGTACGAGCAGTACTTC.

This clone was found once. The genes are TRBV9 and TRBJ1-1, with 9 bases aligning to TRBD1. V lost 0 bases, J lost 0 bases, and 3 bases stayed unmatched. The CDR3 is 16 residues long. Germline CDR1 is SGDLS and CDR2 is YYNGEE. The CDR3: CASSVGTGAVNTEAFF. CDR3 nucleotides: TGTGCCAGCAGCGTAGGGACAGGGGCTGTGAACACTGAAGCTTTCTTT.

This rearrangement joins TRBV7-3 to TRBJ2-3, with 8 nucleotides matching TRBD2. The CDR3 extends over 15 amino acids. The V and J ends lost 4 bases and 0 bases, in that order; junction bases with no gene match: 3. Germline V gives CDR1 SGHTA, CDR2 FQGTGA. The CDR3 DNA reads as TGTGCCAGCAGCTCCTCGGGGGGGAGCACAGATACGCAGTATTTT. Protein product: CASSSSGGSTDTQYF.